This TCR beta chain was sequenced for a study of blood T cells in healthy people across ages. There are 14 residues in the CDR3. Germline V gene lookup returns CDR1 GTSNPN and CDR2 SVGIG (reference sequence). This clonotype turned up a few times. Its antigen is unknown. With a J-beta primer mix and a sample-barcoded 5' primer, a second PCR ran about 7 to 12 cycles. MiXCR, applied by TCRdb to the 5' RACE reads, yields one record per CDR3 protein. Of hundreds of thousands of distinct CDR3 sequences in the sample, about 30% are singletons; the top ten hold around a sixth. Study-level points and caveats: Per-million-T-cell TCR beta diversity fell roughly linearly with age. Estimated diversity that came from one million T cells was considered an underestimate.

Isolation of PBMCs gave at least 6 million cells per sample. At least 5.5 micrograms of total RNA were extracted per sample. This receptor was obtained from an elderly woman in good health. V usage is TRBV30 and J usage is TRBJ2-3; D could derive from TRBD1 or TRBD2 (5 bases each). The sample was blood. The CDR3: CAMARGGSTDTQYF. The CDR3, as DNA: TGTGCTATGGCCCGGGGCGGGAGCACAGATACGCAGTATTTT.